This T cell receptor (beta chain) originates from a study of shared clonotypes between healthy human individuals (dated by TCRdb to 2020 to 2021). For the study in its entirety: The cohort included three men and a couple of women between 18 and 49 years of age. To estimate repertoire size and how much clonotypes are shared between individuals, the study performed deep sequencing of blood TCR repertoires from a handful of healthy adults. For each donor, CD4 naive and CD4 memory were each run on three plates, CD8 naive on two plates, and CD8 memory on one plate. Leukapheresis yielded between about 0.85 and 10 billion PBMCs per donor. To increase sequencing depth and limit assay-specific biases, different laboratories used diverse techniques to prepare libraries and sequence TCR repertoires. Broader findings and caveats from the paper: Higher generation probabilities were observed for clonotypes shared by all four sorted-subset donors than for non-shared clonotypes. Sampling was restricted to blood, and TCR repertoires in tissue are likely to differ from TCR repertoires in blood. Based on pairwise subsampling, the degree of clonotype sharing among donors was expected to be affected by sequencing depth. The small number of donors limited the genetic and exposure-history diversity represented. Across a handful of donors, approximately 4.9% of naive CD4, 3.5% of naive CD8, 2% to 2.5% of memory CD4, and under 0.45% of memory CD8 clonotypes were shared. Incomplete sequencing was indicated by rarefaction of sorted-subset datasets, despite the large sequencing depth. Naive subsets generally had larger estimated clonotype richness than memory subsets did.

CD8 naive samples consisted of CD45RO-negative cells that were positively selected for CCR7, yielding a CD45RA+CCR7+ population without TemRA cells. The donors were healthy, HIV-negative adults with no recently reported acute infections or vaccinations. All donors were Caucasian adults living in Nashville, Tennessee, USA. Blood was obtained by leukapheresis, after which PBMCs were separated by Ficoll-Histopaque density gradient centrifugation and cryopreserved in liquid nitrogen vapor phase. Analytical flow cytometry was used to check the purity and quantity of every magnetically sorted T cell population. Genomic DNA was isolated from each sorted fraction and quantified by UV absorbance on a Nanodrop 2000c. Using the deep immunoSEQ assay, multiplex PCR amplified TCR CDR3 regions from genomic DNA. Genomic DNA extracted from each cell subset was distributed evenly over all wells of several immunoSEQ 96-well plates, and each plate served as one replicate. Each replicate PCR for sorted subsets received roughly 0.2 ug genomic DNA, equal to roughly 30,000 T cell genomes. The purified libraries were quantified using a Qubit 3.0 fluorometer, sized with a Bioanalyzer 2100, and then quantified again using the KAPA Library Quantification kit. Every immunoSEQ 96-well plate was sequenced on a separate single-read 150-cycle Illumina NextSeq 550 flow cell. The study's own analysis went as follows. Because the immunoSEQ output included only junctional sequences and no quality scores, the filtering could not be the same as the filtering used for full-length reads. To assign V/J genes and CDR3, sequences were annotated using PyIR, a Python wrapper for IgBLAST v1.9, with IMGT germline references. Reads were filtered out if the reads had weak V/J assignments (E-value above 1e-6), no CDR3, stop codons, out-of-frame junctions, or ambiguous translated residues. V3J clonotypes were defined as sequences sharing the same inferred V gene, J gene, and CDR3 amino acid sequence. Percentage overlap between repertoires was computed as shared unique clonotypes divided by the size of the smaller repertoire. Repertoire richness was assessed with RTK rarefaction, the Chao1 estimator, and Recon v2.1 estimates of unobserved clonotypes. For all TCRbeta clonotypes obtained by the gDNA method from several donors, generation probabilities were computed with OLGA. In TCRdb, the immuneACCESS table is reduced to in-frame sequences with V and J assigned. These tables do not hold every clone; where another copy was compared, an unresolved V gene accounts for under half, and the others remain unexplained. That table supplies the V and J calls and clone size; D and trimming were determined from the DNA. For this sample the table gives under 600,000 clones, of which nearly 98% were detected only once. The ten largest clones represent 0.3% to 0.35% of the sample.

As to this clone: No antigen is known for it. The sample holds no much larger clone one base away, and base qualities are not on file.

The germline V gene (reference sequence) gives CDR1 as GTSNPN and CDR2 as SVGIG. From its cysteine to its phenylalanine, the CDR3 spans 13 amino acids. Just the 39-base CDR3 DNA is kept, in frame starting at base 1. V loses 0 bases, J loses 6 bases, and the germline ends lie 10 bases apart. The sample was naive CD8+ T cells sorted from blood. Taken with the paper, the label for cell subset or site translates to: CD45RA+CCR7+. This TCR was recovered from a man aged 25-45 years in good health. The sequence is built from TRBV30 and TRBJ2-3; confidence is insufficient to name the D gene. The sequenced DNA is TGTGCCTGGAGTGTAAACCTCCCGGATACGCAGTATTTT. Translated, this gives CAWSVNLPDTQYF.